This section outlines one T cell receptor beta chain sequence together with its context. This record belongs to a study of T cell changes during pregnancy in multiple sclerosis. Trimming took off 0 bases at V and 2 bases at J, with 10 bases between the two ends. The CDR3 is 15 residues long. CDR1 and CDR2 (germline): SGHRS, YFSETQ. Clones were read by immunoSEQ multiplex PCR, and TCRdb kept only the in-frame ones, dropping some. The repertoire has approximately 90,000 clones, about nine tenths of them found once; the top ten carry approximately 2.5%. This clonotype originated in a female donor with multiple sclerosis, enrolled in a pregnancy study. The sample consisted of peripheral blood, taken in the first trimester of pregnancy. J is TRBJ2-3 and V is TRBV5-1; no reliable D call. This CDR3 reads CASSLGVGPTDTQYF. As DNA, the CDR3 is TGCGCCAGCAGCTTGGGGGTGGGCCCCACAGATACGCAGTATTTT.